This T cell receptor (beta chain) was sequenced during a study of blood T cells in healthy people across ages. CDR3 length: 16 amino acids. Germline V gene sequence: CDR1 SGHDT, CDR2 YYEEEE. V gave up 4 bases and J gave up 1 base, with 17 bases separating them. A second roughly 7 to 12 cycle PCR used barcoded and J-beta primers. TCRdb fed the 5' RACE reads into MiXCR, producing one record per CDR3 protein. The sample records about 800,000 distinct CDR3 sequences, 20% to 30% being singletons. These data were also reused for a study on T cells of mothers and their children.

This chain uses TRBV5-6 with TRBJ1-1; no reliable D call. The receptor's source is a boy younger than 18 in good health. The sequenced material came from blood. The chain's CDR3 is CASSPDRASANTEAFF. The CDR3 DNA reads TGTGCCAGCAGCCCTGATAGGGCGTCGGCGAACACTGAAGCTTTCTTT.